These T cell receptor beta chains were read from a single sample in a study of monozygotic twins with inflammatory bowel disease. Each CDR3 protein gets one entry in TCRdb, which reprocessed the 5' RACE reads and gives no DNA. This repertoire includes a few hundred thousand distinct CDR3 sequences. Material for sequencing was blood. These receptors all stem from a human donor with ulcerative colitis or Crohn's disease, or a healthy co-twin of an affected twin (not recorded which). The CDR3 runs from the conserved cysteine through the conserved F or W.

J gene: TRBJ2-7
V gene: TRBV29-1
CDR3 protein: CSVKDSYEQYF

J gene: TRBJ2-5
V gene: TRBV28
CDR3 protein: CASSLTSGGLGTQYF

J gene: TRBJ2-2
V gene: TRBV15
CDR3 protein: CATSRDKGSPPGELFF

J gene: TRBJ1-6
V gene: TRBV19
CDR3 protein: CASSRQGLSSNSPLHF

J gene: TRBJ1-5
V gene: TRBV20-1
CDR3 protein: CSAPTGGGLAGRPQHF

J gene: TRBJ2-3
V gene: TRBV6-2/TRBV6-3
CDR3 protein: CASSPTSKRADTQYF

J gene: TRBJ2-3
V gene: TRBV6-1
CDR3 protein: CASSGLGPAGAQSTDTQYF

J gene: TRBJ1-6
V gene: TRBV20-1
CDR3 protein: CSARARGGFNSPLHF

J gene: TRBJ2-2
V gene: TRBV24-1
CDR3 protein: CATSDRLAGVRELFF

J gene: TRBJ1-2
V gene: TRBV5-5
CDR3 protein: CASSPPEDIGYTF

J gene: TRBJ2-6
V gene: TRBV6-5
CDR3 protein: CASSLGQGATGGANVLTF

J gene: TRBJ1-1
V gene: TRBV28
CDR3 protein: CASTFGTDLTEAFF

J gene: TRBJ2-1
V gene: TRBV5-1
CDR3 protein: CASSIWGTSGNNEQFF

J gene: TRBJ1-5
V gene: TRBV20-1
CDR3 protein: CSARRGQAPSNQPQHF

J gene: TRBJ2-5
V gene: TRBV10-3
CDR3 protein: CAISGTGQETQYF

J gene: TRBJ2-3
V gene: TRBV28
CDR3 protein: CASSLFPSHTQYF

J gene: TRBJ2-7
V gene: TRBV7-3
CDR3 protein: CASSLLPNPYEQYF

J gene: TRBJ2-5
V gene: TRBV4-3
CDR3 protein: CASSQDKWETQYF

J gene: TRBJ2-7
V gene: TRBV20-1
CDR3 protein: CSARVRGQGFYEQYF

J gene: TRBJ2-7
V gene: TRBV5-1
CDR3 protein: CASSLVKAYEQYF

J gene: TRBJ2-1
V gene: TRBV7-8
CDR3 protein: CASSLDNGYNEQFF

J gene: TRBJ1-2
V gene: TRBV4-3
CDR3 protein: CASSLGGGRNYGYTF

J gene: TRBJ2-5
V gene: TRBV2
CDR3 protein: CASSEVGGGTLDQYF

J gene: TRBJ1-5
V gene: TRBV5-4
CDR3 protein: CASSVDPAARPQHF

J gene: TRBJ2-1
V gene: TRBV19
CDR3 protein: CASVDRIYNEQFF

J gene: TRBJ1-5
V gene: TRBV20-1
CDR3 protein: CSARQGRSNQPQHF

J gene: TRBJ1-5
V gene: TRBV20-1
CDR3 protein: CSAKGNSNQPQHF

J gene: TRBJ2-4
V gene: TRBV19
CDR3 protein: CASSLMGLTSSMAKNIQYF

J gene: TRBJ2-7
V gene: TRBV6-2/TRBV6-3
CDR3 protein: CASRRLGKAGGPREQYF